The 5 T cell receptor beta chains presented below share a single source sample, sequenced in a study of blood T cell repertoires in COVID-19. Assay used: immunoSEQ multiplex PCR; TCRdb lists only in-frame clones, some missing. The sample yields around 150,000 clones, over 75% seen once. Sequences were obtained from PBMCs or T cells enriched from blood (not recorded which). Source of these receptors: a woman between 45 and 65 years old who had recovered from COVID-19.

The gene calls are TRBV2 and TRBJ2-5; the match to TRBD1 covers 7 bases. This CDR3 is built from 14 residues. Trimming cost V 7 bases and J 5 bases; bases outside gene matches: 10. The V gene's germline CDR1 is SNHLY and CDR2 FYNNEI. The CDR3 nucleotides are TGTGCCAGCACCTTAGACAGGGCGACGGAGACCCAGTACTTC. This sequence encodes CASTLDRATETQYF.

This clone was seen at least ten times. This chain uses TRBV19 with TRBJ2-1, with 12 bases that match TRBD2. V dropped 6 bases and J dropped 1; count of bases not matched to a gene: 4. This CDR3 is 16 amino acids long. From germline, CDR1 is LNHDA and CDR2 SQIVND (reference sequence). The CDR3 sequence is CASRGTSGYSYNEQFF. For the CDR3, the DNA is TGTGCCAGTAGAGGGACTAGCGGGTATTCCTACAATGAGCAGTTCTTC.

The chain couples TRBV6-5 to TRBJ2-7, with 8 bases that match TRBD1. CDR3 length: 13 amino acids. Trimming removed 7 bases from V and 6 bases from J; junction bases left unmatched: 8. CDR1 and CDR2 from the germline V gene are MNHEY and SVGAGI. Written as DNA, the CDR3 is TGTGCCAGCAACCCGGACAGGGTTGGCGAGCAGTACTTC. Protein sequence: CASNPDRVGEQYF.

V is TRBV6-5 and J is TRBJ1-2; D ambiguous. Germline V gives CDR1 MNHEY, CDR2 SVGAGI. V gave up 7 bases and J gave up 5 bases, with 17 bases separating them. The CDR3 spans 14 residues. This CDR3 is CASIPSGGPYGYTF. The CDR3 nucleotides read TGTGCCAGCATCCCGTCGGGAGGACCATATGGCTACACCTTC.

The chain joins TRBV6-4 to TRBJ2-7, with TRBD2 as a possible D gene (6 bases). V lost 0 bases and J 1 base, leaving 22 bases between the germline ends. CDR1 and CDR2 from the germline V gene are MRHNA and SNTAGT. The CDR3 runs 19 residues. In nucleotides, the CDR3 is TGTGCCAGCAGTGACTCGAAAGTTGGAGGGAGGAAAGAGTCCTACGAGCAGTACTTC. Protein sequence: CASSDSKVGGRKESYEQYF.